This note documents a single T cell receptor beta chain sequence. The entry originates in a study of blood T cell repertoires in COVID-19. Turning to the study itself: Acute and convalescent COVID-19 specimens originated in the United States, Italy and Spain.

This CDR3 has 14 amino acids. J was trimmed by 4 bases and V by 6 bases; bases with no gene match: 7. From germline, CDR1 is MNHNY and CDR2 SVGAGI (reference sequence). Original processing notes: The assay estimated nucleated cells by amplifying reference gene primers. TCRdb keeps only in-frame clones here, not all; method: immunoSEQ multiplex PCR. From that table come the V and J calls and clone size; the DNA was used to work out D and trimming. This sample has fewer than 180,000 clones, with 70% to 90% found just once. The sequenced sample consisted of peripheral blood. V gene TRBV6-6 combines with J gene TRBJ2-7; the match to TRBD1 covers 9 bases. This TCR was recovered from a man aged 65 to 79 with acute or convalescent COVID-19. The CDR3 sequence: CASRKWDRDYEQYF. The CDR3, as DNA: TGTGCCAGCAGGAAATGGGACAGGGATTACGAGCAGTACTTC.